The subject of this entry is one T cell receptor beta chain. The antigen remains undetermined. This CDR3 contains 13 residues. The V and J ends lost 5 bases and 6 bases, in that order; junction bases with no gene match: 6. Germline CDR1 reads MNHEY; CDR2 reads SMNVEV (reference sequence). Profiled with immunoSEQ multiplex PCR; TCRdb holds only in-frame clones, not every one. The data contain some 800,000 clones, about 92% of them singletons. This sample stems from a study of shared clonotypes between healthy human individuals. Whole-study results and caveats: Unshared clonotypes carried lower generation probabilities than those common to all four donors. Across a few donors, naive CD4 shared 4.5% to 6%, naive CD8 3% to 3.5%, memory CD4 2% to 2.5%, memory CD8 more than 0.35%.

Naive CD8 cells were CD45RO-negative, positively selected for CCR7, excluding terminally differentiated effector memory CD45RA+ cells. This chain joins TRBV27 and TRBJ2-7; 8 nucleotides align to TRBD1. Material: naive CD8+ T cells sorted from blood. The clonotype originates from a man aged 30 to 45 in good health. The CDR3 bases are TGTGCCAGCAGTGCACAGGGGGTCAGCGAGCAGTACTTC. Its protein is CASSAQGVSEQYF.